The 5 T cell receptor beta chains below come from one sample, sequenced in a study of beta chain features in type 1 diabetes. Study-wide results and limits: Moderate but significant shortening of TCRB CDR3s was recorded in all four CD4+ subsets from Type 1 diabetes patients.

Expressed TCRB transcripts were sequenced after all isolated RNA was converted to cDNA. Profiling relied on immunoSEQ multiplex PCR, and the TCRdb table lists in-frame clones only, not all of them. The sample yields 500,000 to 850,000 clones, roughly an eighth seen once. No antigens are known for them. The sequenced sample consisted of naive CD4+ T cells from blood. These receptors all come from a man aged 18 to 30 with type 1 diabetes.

The chain's CDR3 is CASSPGQYNEQFF. CDR3 DNA: TGTGCCAGCAGTCCAGGGCAGTACAATGAGCAGTTCTTC. This chain uses TRBV6-4 with TRBJ2-1; weak D call: TRBD1 (5 bases). This CDR3 comprises 13 residues. From germline, CDR1 is MRHNA and CDR2 SNTAGT. V shed 5 bases and J shed 4 bases, with 9 bases lying between them.

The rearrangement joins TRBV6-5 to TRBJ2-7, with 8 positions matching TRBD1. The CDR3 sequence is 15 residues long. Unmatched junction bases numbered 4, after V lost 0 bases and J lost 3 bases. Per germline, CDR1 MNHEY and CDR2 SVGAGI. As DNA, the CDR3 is TGTGCCAGCAGTTACTCGAATACAGGGGGCTACGAGCAGTACTTC. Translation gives CASSYSNTGGYEQYF.

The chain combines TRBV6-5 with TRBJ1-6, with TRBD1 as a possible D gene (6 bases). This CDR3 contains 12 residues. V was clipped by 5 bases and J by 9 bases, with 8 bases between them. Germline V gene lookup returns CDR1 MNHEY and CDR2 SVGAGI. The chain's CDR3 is CASSTGSSPLHF. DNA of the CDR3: TGTGCCAGCAGTACAGGGAGTTCACCCCTCCACTTT.

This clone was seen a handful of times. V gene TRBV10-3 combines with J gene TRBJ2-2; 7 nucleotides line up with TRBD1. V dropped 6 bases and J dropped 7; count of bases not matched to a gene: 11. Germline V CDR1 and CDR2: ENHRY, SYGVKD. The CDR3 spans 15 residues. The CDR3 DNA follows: TGTGCCATCAGGAAACAACCAGACAGGGACGGGGAGCTGTTTTTT. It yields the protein CAIRKQPDRDGELFF.

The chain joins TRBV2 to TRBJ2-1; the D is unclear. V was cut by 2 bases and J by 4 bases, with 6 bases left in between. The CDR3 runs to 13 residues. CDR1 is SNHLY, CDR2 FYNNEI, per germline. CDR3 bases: TGTGCCAGCAGTGAACTAGAGTACAATGAGCAGTTCTTC. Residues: CASSELEYNEQFF.